The subject of this entry is one T cell receptor beta chain. This record belongs to a study of shared clonotypes between healthy human individuals. The germline V and J ends were trimmed by 0 bases and 4 bases, with 12 bases remaining between them. CDR3 length: 15 amino acids. From germline, CDR1 is KGHSH and CDR2 LQKENI. The protocol was immunoSEQ multiplex PCR, while the TCRdb copy is restricted to in-frame clones and leaves out a portion. The repertoire holds about 2.3 million clones, about nine tenths seen once, with 0.37% in the top ten. Sequencing was carried out using naive CD4+ T cells from PBMCs. The subset denotes: CD45RA+ positively selected. The chain carries TRBV18 and TRBJ2-5; a weak D match, TRBD2 (6 bases). The sequence derives from a man aged 18 to 30 in good health. Some clones in this sample may be carry-over from other donors' samples. This CDR3 is CASSPPEGIRETQYF. The CDR3 coding sequence is TGTGCCAGCTCACCACCGGAGGGGATCCGAGAGACCCAGTACTTC.